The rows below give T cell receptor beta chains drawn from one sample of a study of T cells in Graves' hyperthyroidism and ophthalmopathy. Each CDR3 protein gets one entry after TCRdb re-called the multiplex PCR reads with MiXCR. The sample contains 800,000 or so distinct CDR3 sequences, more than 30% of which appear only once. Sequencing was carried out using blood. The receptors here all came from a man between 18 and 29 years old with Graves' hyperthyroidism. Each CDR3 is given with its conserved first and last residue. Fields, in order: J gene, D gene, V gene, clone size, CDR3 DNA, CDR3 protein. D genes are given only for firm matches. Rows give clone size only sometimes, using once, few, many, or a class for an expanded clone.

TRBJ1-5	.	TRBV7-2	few	TGTGCCAGCAGCTTAGTAAGAGGTAGCAATCAGCCCCAGCATTTT	CASSLVRGSNQPQHF
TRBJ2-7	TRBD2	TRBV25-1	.	TGCGCCAGCAGCCAAGATCTGTCTAGCGGGGCCTACGAGCAGTACTTC	CASSQDLSSGAYEQYF
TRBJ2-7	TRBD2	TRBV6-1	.	TGTGCCAGCACCCTAGCGGGGGCCTCCTACGAGCAGTACTTC	CASTLAGASYEQYF
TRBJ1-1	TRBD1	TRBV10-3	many	TGTGCCATCAGTGGTGACAGGGGGCTGGCGGACACTGAAGCTTTCTTT	CAISGDRGLADTEAFF
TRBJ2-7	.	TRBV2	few	TGTGCCAGCAGTGTGGAGAGGACTATTACCTACGAGCAGTACTTC	CASSVERTITYEQYF
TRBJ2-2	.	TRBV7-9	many	TGTGCCAGCATCTTGAGCACCGGGGAGCTGTTTTTT	CASILSTGELFF
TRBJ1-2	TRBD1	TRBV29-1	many	TGCAGCGTCCGCAGGGGGGACTATGGCTACACCTTC	CSVRRGDYGYTF
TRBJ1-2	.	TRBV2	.	TGTGCCAGCAGTGCCTATACCAGCCTCGGCTATGGCTACACCTTC	CASSAYTSLGYGYTF
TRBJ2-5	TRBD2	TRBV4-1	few	TGCGCCAGCAGTCAGGGTGCGGGAGATCAAGAGACCCAGTACTTC	CASSQGAGDQETQYF
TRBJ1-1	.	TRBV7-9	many	TGTGCCAGCAGCTGGGGAGGGAACACTGAAGCTTTCTTT	CASSWGGNTEAFF
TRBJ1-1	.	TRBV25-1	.	TGTGCCAGCAGTTGCGGACTCATGACGAACACTGAAGCTTTCTTT	CASSCGLMTNTEAFF
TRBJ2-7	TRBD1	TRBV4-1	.	TGTGCCAGCAGCCAGGCCCGGGACAGCTACGAGCAGTACTTC	CASSQARDSYEQYF
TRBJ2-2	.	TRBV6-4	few	TGTGGCCACCGTACCGGGGAGCTGTTTTTT	CGHRTGELFF
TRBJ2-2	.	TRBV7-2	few	TGTGCCAGCAGCTTTGAGGTTATCGGGGAGCTGTTTTTT	CASSFEVIGELFF
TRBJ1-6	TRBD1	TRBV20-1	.	TGCAGTGCTAAACGACAGGGAGATTCACCCCTCCACTTT	CSAKRQGDSPLHF
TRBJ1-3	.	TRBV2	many	TGTGCCAGCAGTGAAACAGGACTAACAAGAGACACCATATATTTT	CASSETGLTRDTIYF
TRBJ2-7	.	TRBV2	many	TGTGCCAGCACCCATGGACAGTTTACCTACGAGCAGTACTTC	CASTHGQFTYEQYF
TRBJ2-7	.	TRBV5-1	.	TGCGCCAGCAGCCTGACTTCCCAGCGGAGAACCTACGAGCAGTACTTC	CASSLTSQRRTYEQYF
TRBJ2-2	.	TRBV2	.	TGTGCCAGCAGGGCCACCTCCGGGGAGCTGTTTTTT	CASRATSGELFF
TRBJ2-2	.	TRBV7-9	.	TGTGCCAGCAGCTTCGGACAGTTTAACACCGGGGAGCTGTTTTTT	CASSFGQFNTGELFF
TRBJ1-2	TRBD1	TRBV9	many	TGTGCCAGCAGCGACACAGGGGGTGGCTTCTATGGCTACACCTTC	CASSDTGGGFYGYTF
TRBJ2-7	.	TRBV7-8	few	TGCGCCAGCAGCCAAGTGACCGGGACGTCGTCCTACGAGCAGTACTTC	CASSQVTGTSSYEQYF
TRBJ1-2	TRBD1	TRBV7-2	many	TGTGCCAGCAGCTTTAGTACGGGACAGGGGTTTGGCTACACCTTC	CASSFSTGQGFGYTF
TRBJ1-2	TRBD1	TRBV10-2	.	TGCGCCAGTGCCGGGACAGGGAATGGCTACACCTTC	CASAGTGNGYTF
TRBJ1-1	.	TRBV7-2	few	TGTGCCAGCAGCTTAGTGGGGACGGAGGGCGGTGAAGCTTTCTTT	CASSLVGTEGGEAFF
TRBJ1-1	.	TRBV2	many	TGTGCCAGCAGTCAGGGTCCGGACACTGAAGCTTTCTTT	CASSQGPDTEAFF
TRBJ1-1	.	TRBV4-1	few	TGCGCCAGCAGCAAATTTCAGAACACTGAAGCTTTCTTT	CASSKFQNTEAFF
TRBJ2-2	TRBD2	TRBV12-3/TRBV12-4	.	TGTGCCAGCACGAGCGGGAGTGCCGGGGAGCTGCTTTTT	CASTSGSAGELLF
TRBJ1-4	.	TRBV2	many	TGTGCCAGCGCGGGGGATTCTAATGAAAAACTGTTTTTT	CASAGDSNEKLFF
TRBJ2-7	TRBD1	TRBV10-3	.	TGTGCCAGCAGTTACCCGACACCGGGACAGGGGAGGGGCGAGCAGTACTTC	CASSYPTPGQGRGEQYF
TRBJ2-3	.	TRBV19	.	TGTGCCAGTAGTATTAGTGGGGGGAGCACAGATACGCAGTATTTT	CASSISGGSTDTQYF
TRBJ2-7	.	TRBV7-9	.	TGTGCCAGCAGTCCATGGAAGGGTCGCGACGAGCAGTACTTC	CASSPWKGRDEQYF
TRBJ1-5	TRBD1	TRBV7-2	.	TGTGCCAGCAGCTTAGCTGGGACAGAGAGCAATCAGCCCCAGCATTTT	CASSLAGTESNQPQHF
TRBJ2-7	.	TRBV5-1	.	TGCGCCAGCAGCTCCGTGAGGAGCGCGGACTACGAGCAGTACTTC	CASSSVRSADYEQYF
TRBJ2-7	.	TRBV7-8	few	TGTGCCAGCAGCGAGGCCGGGCCCCTGGGCTACGAGCAGTACTTC	CASSEAGPLGYEQYF
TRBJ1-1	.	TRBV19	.	TGTGCCAGTTTGGGGGGGACGCCGAACACTGAAGCTTTCTTT	CASLGGTPNTEAFF
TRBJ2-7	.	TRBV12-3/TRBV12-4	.	TGTGCTAGTGCCGGAGGGGGAGAGGTCTCCTACGAGCAGTACTTC	CASAGGGEVSYEQYF
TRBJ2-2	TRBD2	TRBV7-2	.	TGTGCCAGCAGCTTCCTAGCGGGAGGGCCCGCCGGGGAGCTGTTTTTT	CASSFLAGGPAGELFF
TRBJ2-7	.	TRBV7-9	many	TGTGCCAGCGGCACGTGGGGACACCCAAACGGCGAGCAGTACTTC	CASGTWGHPNGEQYF
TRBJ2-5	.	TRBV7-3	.	TGCGCCAGCAGCCAAGGAGAAAGGAGAGAGACCCAGTACTTC	CASSQGERRETQYF
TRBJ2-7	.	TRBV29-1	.	TGCAGCGTTGGAGTTTTTTACGAGCAGTACTTC	CSVGVFYEQYF
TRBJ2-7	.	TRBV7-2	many	TGTGCCAGCAGCTTCGTAGCCTCCGGGACGCGCTCCTACGAGCAGTACTTC	CASSFVASGTRSYEQYF
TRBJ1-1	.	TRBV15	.	TGTGCCACCAGTCAGGGGAGGCCTGAAGCTTTCTTT	CATSQGRPEAFF
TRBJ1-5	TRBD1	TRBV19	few	TGTGCCAGTAGTATAGCGGCAGGGGGTAATCAGCCCCAGCATTTT	CASSIAAGGNQPQHF
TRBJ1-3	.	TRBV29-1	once	TGCAGCGTTGAACGGGCGTCTGGAAACACCATATATTTT	CSVERASGNTIYF
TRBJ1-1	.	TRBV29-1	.	TGCAGCGTTGTGGCACCAACTGGGGGGGACACTGAAGCTTTCTTT	CSVVAPTGGDTEAFF
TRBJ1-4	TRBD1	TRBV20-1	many	TGCAGTGCTAGATACAGGGGGAGAGATGAAAAACTGTTTTTT	CSARYRGRDEKLFF
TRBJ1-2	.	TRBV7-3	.	TGTGCCAGCAGCTTAAAGACCTGGGACAACGCGCCTAACTATGGCTACACCTTC	CASSLKTWDNAPNYGYTF
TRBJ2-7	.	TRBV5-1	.	TGCGCCAGCAGCTTGGAGGGAGGCTACGAGCGGTACTTC	CASSLEGGYERYF
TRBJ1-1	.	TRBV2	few	TGTGCCAGCAGTGCACCCATACAGAACACTGAAGCTTTCTTT	CASSAPIQNTEAFF
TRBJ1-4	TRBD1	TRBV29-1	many	TGCAGCGTGGGGGCCGGGACAGGGAATGAAAAACTGTTTTTT	CSVGAGTGNEKLFF
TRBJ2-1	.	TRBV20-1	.	TGCAGTGTACTCGTCGACAGGAATGAGCAGTTCTTC	CSVLVDRNEQFF
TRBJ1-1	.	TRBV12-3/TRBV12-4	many	TGTGCCAGCAGCTTTTCGAACACTGAAGCTTTCTTT	CASSFSNTEAFF